The 31 T cell receptor beta chains listed next were all sequenced from one sample in a study of control samples from healthy donors and cancer patients. Profiled with immunoSEQ multiplex PCR; TCRdb holds only in-frame clones, not every one. The table lists 9,500 to 15,000 clones, around 89% of them singletons. Source material: formalin-fixed, paraffin-embedded tissue. The receptors here all came from a male donor with melanoma.

This chain uses TRBV11-2 with TRBJ2-5, with 9 bases matching TRBD1. Germline CDR1 and CDR2: SGHAT and FQNNGV. Trimming cost V 5 bases and J 5 bases; bases outside gene matches: 9. The CDR3 extends over 15 amino acids. In nucleotides, the CDR3 is TGTGCCAGCAGCACCCTGGACAGGGGTGGGGAGACCCAGTACTTC. Encoded protein: CASSTLDRGGETQYF.

V usage is TRBV4-2 and J usage is TRBJ2-7; D gene uncertain. Looked up from germline, CDR1 is LGHNA and CDR2 is YNFKEQ. CDR3 length: 14 amino acids. Trimming took 1 base from V and 3 from J, leaving 10 bases between them. The CDR3 DNA follows: TGTGCCAGCAGCCAAGCAGCTTCTGACTACGAGCAGTACTTC. Translation gives CASSQAASDYEQYF.

V usage is TRBV6-5 and J usage is TRBJ1-2; TRBD1 is a possible D gene (6 bases). V lost 2 bases and J lost 2, with 9 bases in between. This CDR3 is built from 14 residues. The V gene's germline CDR1 is MNHEY and CDR2 SVGAGI. CDR3: CASSYHQGNYGYTF. Written as DNA, the CDR3 is TGTGCCAGCAGTTACCATCAGGGGAACTATGGCTACACCTTC.

V usage is TRBV29-1 and J usage is TRBJ1-2, with D possibly matching TRBD1 (6 bases). In germline, CDR1 is SQVTM, CDR2 ANQGSEA. The CDR3 runs to 14 residues. Trimming cost V 0 bases and J 8 bases, with 16 bases left between them. CDR3 protein: CSVEEDSNIKGYTF. The CDR3 DNA reads as TGCAGCGTTGAAGAGGACAGTAATATTAAGGGCTACACCTTC.

The rearrangement uses TRBV6-5 and TRBJ1-2; maybe TRBD1 (5 bases). Germline assignment: CDR1 MNHEY and CDR2 SVGAGI. V dropped 6 bases and J dropped 2 bases, with 16 bases sitting between them. This CDR3 is built from 15 residues. The CDR3 loop reads CASSPAGGTNYGYTF. The CDR3 nucleotides are TGTGCCAGCAGCCCCGCGGGGGGGACCAACTATGGCTACACCTTC.

V usage is TRBV5-5 and J usage is TRBJ1-2; perhaps TRBD1 as D (5 bases). Deletions cut 9 bases from V and 3 bases from J, with 18 bases between. CDR3 length: 14 amino acids. Germline loops: CDR1 SGHKS, CDR2 YYEKEE (reference sequence). The CDR3 nucleotides read TGTGCCACCAAACCGGCGGGGGTCGACTATGGCTACACCTTC. This codes for CATKPAGVDYGYTF.

The V and J genes are TRBV13 and TRBJ2-1; 8 bases are a match to TRBD2. CDR1 is PRHDT, CDR2 FYEKMQ, per germline (reference sequence). V dropped 2 bases and J dropped 4; count of bases not matched to a gene: 13. CDR3 length equals 18 residues. The CDR3 loop is CASSLNGLANHVYNEQFF. In nucleotides, the CDR3 is TGTGCCAGCAGCTTAAACGGACTAGCCAACCACGTGTACAATGAGCAGTTCTTC.

The V gene is TRBV19, the J gene TRBJ2-1; 10 bases agree with TRBD2. The CDR3 has 14 amino acids. Per germline, CDR1 LNHDA and CDR2 SQIVND (reference sequence). Trimming took 10 bases from V and 4 from J; bases not matched to a gene: 7. The CDR3 sequence is CATLAGAGYNEQFF. The CDR3 bases are TGTGCCACTCTAGCGGGAGCGGGATACAATGAGCAGTTCTTC.

The chain combines TRBV4-1 with TRBJ1-3; no definite D call. V lost 6 bases, J lost 5 bases, and 14 bases lay in between. Germline V lookup: CDR1 MGHRA, CDR2 YSYEKL. The CDR3 is made up of 14 amino acids. CDR3 sequence: CASSPIDTRNTIYF. CDR3 bases: TGCGCCAGCAGTCCAATAGACACCAGAAACACCATATATTTT.

This clone has only one observation. V is TRBV18 and J is TRBJ2-7; D is uncertain. This CDR3 is 13 amino acids long. Trimming cost V 3 bases and J 0 bases, with 6 bases left between them. The germline V gene encodes CDR1 KGHSH and CDR2 LQKENI. CDR3 DNA sequence: TGTGCCAGCTCACCTCCGAGCTCCTACGAGCAGTACGTC. It encodes CASSPPSSYEQYV.

This chain connects TRBV6-5 to TRBJ1-1; perhaps TRBD1 as D (6 bases). The CDR3 totals 14 residues. CDR1 is MNHEY, CDR2 SVGAGI, per germline. Trimming shortened V by 2 bases and J by 4 bases, and 11 bases separated the two germline ends. In nucleotides, the CDR3 is TGTGCCAGCAGTTACGCAGGGGAGGGCACTGAAGCTTTCTTT. This sequence encodes CASSYAGEGTEAFF.

Comments on this clone: At the DNA level, this CDR3 is encoded by other sequences in the same sample as well. This chain links TRBV5-4 with TRBJ1-5; D may be TRBD1 (6 bases). Trimming pared 0 bases from V and 6 bases from J, leaving 10 bases between. The CDR3 length is 14 residues. Looked up from germline, CDR1 is SGHNT and CDR2 is YYREEE (reference sequence). CDR3 nucleotides: TGTGCCAGCAGCTTGGAGGGGGTGGGTCAGCCCCAGCATTTT. Translating it yields CASSLEGVGQPQHF.

The rearrangement links TRBV12-3 or TRBV12-4 to TRBJ1-6; D is unresolved. The length of the CDR3 is 13 residues. V was shortened by 6 bases and J by 13 bases, with 16 bases between the two germline ends. Written as DNA, the CDR3 is TGTGCCAGCAGCCGCTCAAATGTAGGGCCCCTCCACTTT. Protein sequence: CASSRSNVGPLHF.

The V gene is TRBV27, the J gene TRBJ2-1, with D possibly matching TRBD2 (6 bases). Trimming shortened V by 5 bases and J by 4 bases, and 9 bases separated the two germline ends. Germline CDR1 MNHEY, CDR2 SMNVEV (reference sequence). The CDR3 is 13 amino acids. The CDR3 coding sequence is TGTGCCAGCAGTACGACTAGATACAATGAGCAGTTCTTC. Amino acids: CASSTTRYNEQFF.

Written as DNA, the CDR3 is TGTGCCAGCAGCTTGGGCGGCAGCTCCTACGAGCAGTACGTC. Translated, it gives CASSLGGSSYEQYV. This rearrangement joins TRBV5-5 to TRBJ2-7; D uncertain. V gave up 0 bases and J gave up 0 bases, with 7 bases separating them. The CDR3 runs to 14 residues. CDR1 is SGHKS and CDR2 is YYEKEE in the germline V gene (reference sequence).

The rearrangement links TRBV6-1 to TRBJ1-5; 8 bases match TRBD1. V was pared by 1 base and J by 6 bases, with 5 bases of the junction left unmatched. Germline lookup yields CDR1 MNHNS and CDR2 SASEGT. This CDR3 has 15 residues. CDR3 in amino acids: CASSEEGTGGQPQHF. The CDR3 nucleotides are TGTGCCAGCAGTGAAGAGGGGACAGGTGGTCAGCCCCAGCATTTT.

The CDR3 spells CASRWKTGELFF. The CDR3 coding sequence is TGTGCCAGCCGGTGGAAGACCGGGGAGCTGTTTTTT. The genes are TRBV7-9 and TRBJ2-2, with D uncertain. Trimming took off 8 bases at V and 5 bases at J, with 9 bases between the two ends. Germline lookup yields CDR1 SEHNR and CDR2 FQNEAQ (reference sequence). The CDR3 has 12 residues. The entire variable domain, with the rest obtained from reference TRBV7-9 and TRBJ2-2, is as follows: DTGVSQNPRHKITKRGQNVTFRCDPISEHNRLYWYRQTLGQGPEFLTYFQNEAQLEKSRLLSDRFSAERPKGSFSTLEIQRTEQGDSAMYLCASRWKTGELFFGEGSRLTVL.

The chain carries TRBV2 and TRBJ1-5, with TRBD1 identical over 9 bases. The CDR3 loop spans 15 amino acids. V lost 5 bases and J lost 4; bases outside the gene matches: 6. Germline V gives CDR1 SNHLY, CDR2 FYNNEI. As DNA, the CDR3 is TGTGCCAGCAGTAAGGGACAGGGTCTAAATCAGCCCCAGCATTTT. This translates into CASSKGQGLNQPQHF.

CDR3 residues: CASSQADPGLAGGLLTYEQYF. The CDR3 DNA follows: TGTGCCAGCAGCCAAGCCGACCCGGGACTAGCGGGAGGGCTACTCACCTACGAGCAGTACTTC. The gene calls are TRBV14 and TRBJ2-7; 16 bases are a match to TRBD2. Germline V gives CDR1 SGHDN, CDR2 FVKESK. Trimming at V came to 1 base and at J to 2 bases, leaving 14 bases not matched to a gene. The CDR3 length is 21 residues.

The chain employs TRBV19 and TRBJ1-3; TRBD1 agrees at 8 bases. CDR1 LNHDA and CDR2 SQIVND come from the germline V gene (reference sequence). J gave up 2 bases and V 7 bases, and 4 bases lay outside the gene matches. The CDR3 runs 14 residues. The CDR3 is CASNPDRAGNTIYF. The CDR3 coding sequence is TGTGCCAGTAATCCGGACAGGGCTGGAAACACCATATATTTT.

V is TRBV29-1 and J is TRBJ2-1; D gene ambiguous. V dropped 4 bases and J dropped 3 bases, with 7 bases sitting between them. The CDR3 sequence is 12 residues long. Germline CDR1 is SQVTM and CDR2 is ANQGSEA. The CDR3 loop is CSVAGGYNEQFF. Written as DNA, the CDR3 is TGCAGCGTTGCCGGCGGCTACAATGAGCAGTTCTTC.

The chain couples TRBV29-1 to TRBJ2-6; D not resolved. V shed 3 bases and J shed 0 bases, with 9 bases lying between them. Germline assignment: CDR1 SQVTM and CDR2 ANQGSEA. This CDR3 has 15 amino acids. The DNA of the CDR3 is TGCAGCGTTGAGGGCAGGAGCTCTGGGGCCAACGTCCTGACTTTC. Protein sequence: CSVEGRSSGANVLTF.

This clone appeared a single time. The genes are TRBV19 and TRBJ1-2; TRBD1 agrees at 8 bases. Germline loops: CDR1 LNHDA, CDR2 SQIVND (reference sequence). The CDR3 covers 13 residues. V gave up 8 bases and J gave up 4 bases; unmatched junction bases: 6. The CDR3 loop is CASGTGSLYGYTF. The CDR3 DNA sequence: TGTGCCAGTGGGACAGGATCGCTCTATGGCTACACCTTC.

This rearrangement joins TRBV1 to TRBJ2-3. TRBV1 constitutes a pseudogene. The CDR3 is 12 amino acids. In DNA form, the CDR3 reads TGCACCAGCAGCCAAGAACCGCATACGCAGTATTTT. It yields the protein CTSSQEPHTQYF.

The chain carries TRBV14 and TRBJ1-2, with D possibly being TRBD1 (5 bases). The CDR3 has 15 amino acids. CDR1 and CDR2 from the germline V gene are SGHDN and FVKESK. Trimming cost V 0 bases and J 7 bases, with 15 bases left between them. CDR3 amino acids: CASSQERGQGTGYTF. In DNA form, the CDR3 reads TGTGCCAGCAGCCAAGAGAGGGGCCAGGGCACTGGCTACACCTTC.

This chain uses TRBV18 with TRBJ2-4, with 8 positions matching TRBD2. Trimming removed 5 bases from V and 6 bases from J; junction bases left unmatched: 18. The CDR3 consists of 18 residues. Per the germline V gene, CDR1 is KGHSH and CDR2 is LQKENI. The CDR3 nucleotides are TGTGCCAGCTCAGGGACCACTAGCGGTACCCCCTTGGGAAACATTCAGTACTTC. It is translated as CASSGTTSGTPLGNIQYF.

In its sample, this clone was seen a few times. This chain connects TRBV9 to TRBJ2-1, with D possibly called TRBD1 or TRBD2 (5 bases each). The length of the CDR3 is 15 residues. Germline V gene lookup returns CDR1 SGDLS and CDR2 YYNGEE. V dropped 7 bases and J dropped 3 bases, with 17 bases sitting between them. This CDR3 is CASGGSGGHYNEQFF. For the CDR3, the DNA is TGTGCCAGCGGGGGTTCTGGCGGGCACTACAATGAGCAGTTCTTC.

This chain links TRBV19 with TRBJ1-5, with D possibly being TRBD1 (6 bases). Trimming left V 3 bases short and J 2 bases short, with 17 bases between. This CDR3 contains 17 residues. Germline CDR1 is LNHDA and CDR2 is SQIVND (reference sequence). The CDR3: CASSIPNGGGGNQPQHF. The CDR3 region has the DNA TGTGCCAGTAGTATTCCCAATGGAGGGGGTGGCAATCAGCCCCAGCATTTT.

V usage is TRBV6-4 and J usage is TRBJ2-3; 10 positions agree with TRBD2. The V and J ends lost 5 bases and 4 bases, in that order; junction bases with no gene match: 3. The CDR3 loop spans 14 amino acids. Germline V gives CDR1 MRHNA, CDR2 SNTAGT. The CDR3 loop is CASSQAGGSDTQYF. CDR3 in DNA: TGTGCCAGCAGTCAAGCGGGAGGGTCAGATACGCAGTATTTT.

This rearrangement joins TRBV7-9 to TRBJ1-3; D gene unclear. The V gene lost 0 bases and the J gene lost 6 bases, with 6 bases spanning the gap. Germline CDR1 reads SEHNR; CDR2 reads FQNEAQ (reference sequence). This CDR3 comprises 13 residues. In DNA, the CDR3 is TGTGCCAGCAGCTTAGCGTTTGAAAACACCATATATTTT. Its translation: CASSLAFENTIYF. The variable domain in full, with the rest retrieved from reference TRBV7-9 and TRBJ1-3, is DTGVSQNPRHKITKRGQNVTFRCDPISEHNRLYWYRQTLGQGPEFLTYFQNEAQLEKSRLLSDRFSAERPKGSFSTLEIQRTEQGDSAMYLCASSLAFENTIYFGEGSWLTVV.

With regard to this clone: Other nucleotide sequences from this sample produce the same CDR3. CDR3 bases: TGTGCCATCAGTGAGAAGGGTGGGGGAAGCTATAATTCACCCCTCCACTTT. This codes for CAISEKGGGSYNSPLHF. The chain is built from TRBV10-3 and TRBJ1-6, with TRBD1 as a possible D gene (5 bases). The CDR3 covers 17 residues. Trimming stripped 2 bases from V and 3 bases from J, with 14 bases between. Germline CDR1 ENHRY, CDR2 SYGVKD.